This T cell receptor (beta chain) was captured by sequencing in a study of shared clonotypes between healthy human individuals. Whole-study context: Donor ages ranged 18 to 49 years: a couple of women, a few men.

Clones were read by immunoSEQ multiplex PCR, and TCRdb kept only the in-frame ones, dropping some. The data contain roughly 550,000 clones, roughly 95% of them singletons. Terminally differentiated effector memory CD45RA+ cells were excluded from the naive CD8 cells, which were CD45RO-negative and positively selected for CCR7. The donors, all of them Caucasian adults, lived in Nashville, Tennessee. The CDR3 totals 10 residues. Germline V gives CDR1 MNHEY, CDR2 SMNVEV (reference sequence). Trimming stripped 7 bases from V and 8 bases from J, with 6 bases between. The V gene is TRBV27, the J gene TRBJ1-5; D not certain. The sequence was obtained from a woman younger than 45 in good health. The specimen sequenced was naive CD8+ T cells sorted from blood. The CDR3 loop is CASNLEPQHF. DNA for the CDR3: TGTGCCAGCAATCTAGAGCCCCAGCATTTT.